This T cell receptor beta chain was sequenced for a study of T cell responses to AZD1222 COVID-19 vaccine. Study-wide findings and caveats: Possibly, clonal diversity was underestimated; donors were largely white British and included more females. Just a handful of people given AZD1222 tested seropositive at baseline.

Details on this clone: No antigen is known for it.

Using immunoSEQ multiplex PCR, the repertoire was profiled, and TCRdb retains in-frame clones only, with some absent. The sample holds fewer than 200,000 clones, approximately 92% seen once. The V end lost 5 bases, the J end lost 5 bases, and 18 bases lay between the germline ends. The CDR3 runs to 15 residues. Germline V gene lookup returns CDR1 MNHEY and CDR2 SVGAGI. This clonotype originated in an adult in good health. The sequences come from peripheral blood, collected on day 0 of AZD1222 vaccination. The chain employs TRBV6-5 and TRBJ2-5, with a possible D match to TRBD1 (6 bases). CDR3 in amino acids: CASSRTGQRGETQYF. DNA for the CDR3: TGTGCCAGCAGTCGTACCGGACAGAGAGGGGAGACCCAGTACTTC.